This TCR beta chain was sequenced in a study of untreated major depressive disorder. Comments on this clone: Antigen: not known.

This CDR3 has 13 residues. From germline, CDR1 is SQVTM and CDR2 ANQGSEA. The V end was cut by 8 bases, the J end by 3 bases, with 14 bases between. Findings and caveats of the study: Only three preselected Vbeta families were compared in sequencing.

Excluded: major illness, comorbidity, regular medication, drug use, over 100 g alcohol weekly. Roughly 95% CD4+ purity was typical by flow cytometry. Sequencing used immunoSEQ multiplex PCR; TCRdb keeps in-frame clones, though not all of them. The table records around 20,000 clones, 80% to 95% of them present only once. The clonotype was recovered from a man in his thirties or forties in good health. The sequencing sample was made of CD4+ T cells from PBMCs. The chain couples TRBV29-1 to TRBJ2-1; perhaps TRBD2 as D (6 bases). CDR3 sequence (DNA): TGCAGCTCCGGCGGGACCCTCTACAATGAGCAGTTCTTC. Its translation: CSSGGTLYNEQFF.